The T cell receptor (beta chain) described here comes from a study of blood T cell repertoires in COVID-19. Libraries were prepared by immunoSEQ multiplex PCR; TCRdb keeps only in-frame clonotypes and omits some of them. Altogether around 200,000 clones are present, about nine tenths being singletons, with the ten largest covering around 0.72%. Germline V lookup: CDR1 SNHLY, CDR2 FYNNEI. The V and J ends lost 7 bases and 7 bases respectively, with 13 bases between them. This CDR3 region has 12 residues. The receptor comes from a man in his forties with acute or convalescent COVID-19. The rearrangement links TRBV2 to TRBJ1-1; no firm D call. The source material was peripheral blood. CDR3 loop: CASTNEGFEAFF. In DNA, the CDR3 is TGTGCCAGCACCAACGAGGGCTTTGAAGCTTTCTTT.